The 10 T cell receptor beta chains listed next were all sequenced from one sample in a study of CD8+CD57+ T cells in acquired aplastic anemia. Before being chosen for sequencing, patients had shown CD8+CD57+ cell expansion by flow cytometry. The template for TCR beta VDJ and CDR3 sequence profiling was genomic DNA. Using its own MiXCR run on the reads, TCRdb lists one record per CDR3 protein. The sample records roughly 98,000 distinct CDR3 sequences, around two thirds being singletons. The sequenced sample was sorted CD4+, CD8+, or CD8+CD57+ T cells (not recorded which) from PBMCs. The receptors derive from a human donor with aplastic anemia.

The chain recombines TRBV2 with TRBJ1-6; 7 bases are a match to TRBD1. The germline gives CDR1 SNHLY, CDR2 FYNNEI. The junction had 12 bases not matched to a gene; V was cut back by 11 bases and J by 5 bases. CDR3 length: 15 amino acids. The CDR3 reads CAGSLRQGDNSPLHF. CDR3 sequence (DNA): TGTGCCGGATCACTTAGACAGGGAGATAATTCACCCCTCCACTTT.

The chain recombines TRBV6-2 or TRBV6-3 with TRBJ1-6; TRBD1 matches at 10 bases. The V gene's germline CDR1 is MNHEY and CDR2 SVGEGT. This CDR3 has 14 residues. The trim removed 6 bases at V and 7 bases at J, leaving 3 bases unmatched. The CDR3 protein is CASRGQGLNSPLHF. CDR3 coding DNA: TGTGCCAGCAGGGGACAGGGGTTGAATTCACCCCTCCACTTT.

This clonotype has just a few counts. The chain couples TRBV20-1 to TRBJ1-2, with a tentative D call TRBD1 (5 bases). This CDR3 is built from 11 residues. Trimming stripped 5 bases from V and 6 bases from J, with 10 bases between. The germline V gene encodes CDR1 DFQATT and CDR2 SNEGSKA (reference sequence). CDR3 protein: CSARGVNGYTF. CDR3 bases: TGCAGTGCTCGAGGGGTAAATGGCTACACCTTC.

The V and J genes are TRBV7-9 and TRBJ2-1, with unresolved D. Germline-derived CDR1 and CDR2 are SEHNR and FQNEAQ (reference sequence). The CDR3 sequence is 11 residues long. Between the trimmed V and J ends, which lost 0 bases and 9 bases, there was a span of 3 bases. This CDR3 is CASSLAPEQFF. The CDR3 DNA follows: TGTGCCAGCAGCTTAGCGCCTGAGCAGTTCTTC.

V usage is TRBV10-3 and J usage is TRBJ1-5, with 9 bases fitting TRBD1. Germline V gives CDR1 ENHRY, CDR2 SYGVKD. The trim removed 6 bases at V and 4 bases at J, leaving 4 bases unmatched. The CDR3 has 14 amino acids. CDR3 bases: TGTGCCATCAGGGGGACAGGGCTTAATCAGCCCCAGCATTTT. Residues: CAIRGTGLNQPQHF.

The J gene is TRBJ2-7, the V gene TRBV24-1; D gene ambiguous. Germline V lookup: CDR1 KGHDR, CDR2 SFDVKD. The ends were cut back, 4 bases at V and 8 bases at J, with 14 bases in the middle. The CDR3 contains 13 residues. This chain's CDR3 is CATSDPDNLKQYF. The CDR3 coding sequence is TGTGCCACCAGTGACCCCGACAACCTGAAGCAGTACTTC.

This sequence joins TRBV20-1 and TRBJ1-5, with D perhaps TRBD1 (6 bases). In germline, CDR1 is DFQATT, CDR2 SNEGSKA (reference sequence). CDR3 length: 15 residues. The V and J ends lost 3 bases and 9 bases respectively, with 21 bases between them. DNA for the CDR3: TGCAGTGCTAGGAGTCAAACAGGGCCTAGAGGGCCCCAGCATTTT. This codes for CSARSQTGPRGPQHF.

V usage is TRBV30 and J usage is TRBJ2-2; D not resolved. Trimming removed 3 bases at V and 1 base at J, with 9 bases between. From germline, CDR1 is GTSNPN and CDR2 SVGIG (reference sequence). This CDR3 spans 14 amino acids. CDR3 sequence (DNA): TGTGCCTGGAGCGGGCCGGGGAACACCGGGGAGCTGTTTTTT. Its translation: CAWSGPGNTGELFF.

V and J are TRBV9 and TRBJ2-7; D tentatively reads TRBD1 or TRBD2 (5 bases each). The CDR3 is 14 amino acids. Deletions cut 2 bases from V and 7 bases from J, with 16 bases between. Germline CDR1 SGDLS, CDR2 YYNGEE. The CDR3 loop reads CASSVLDTEGEQYF. The CDR3 DNA reads TGTGCCAGCAGCGTCCTGGACACAGAGGGGGAGCAGTACTTC.

The chain joins TRBV20-1 to TRBJ1-1; no firm D call. This CDR3 region has 14 residues. Germline CDR1 DFQATT, CDR2 SNEGSKA (reference sequence). Trimming pared 8 bases from V and 1 base from J, leaving 17 bases between. CDR3: CSPTDRIKNTEAFF. The CDR3 coding sequence is TGCAGTCCCACGGACCGGATAAAGAACACTGAAGCTTTCTTT.